This T cell receptor (beta chain) was captured by sequencing in a study of OX40 agonist ivuxolimab in advanced cancers. Measured with immunoSEQ multiplex PCR; TCRdb has only the in-frame clones, and not every one. The table records roughly 28,000 clones, approximately 86% of them present only once. Trimming cost V 8 bases and J 8 bases, with 12 bases left between them. Germline V gives CDR1 LNHNV, CDR2 YYDKDF (reference sequence). The CDR3 extends over 11 amino acids. The chain combines TRBV15 with TRBJ1-2; D perhaps matches TRBD1 (5 bases). The sample was CD4+ or CD8+ T cells sorted from blood, taken in a trial of the OX40 agonist ivuxolimab. The source is an adult with an advanced solid tumor such as melanoma, head and neck, liver or kidney cancer. The CDR3 sequence: CATPEGDGYTF. For the CDR3, the DNA is TGTGCCACCCCGGAAGGGGACGGCTACACCTTC.